This TCR beta chain was observed in a study of post-analysis software for immune sequencing data. Study in general: There were relapsing-remitting, secondary progressive and progressive-relapsing multiple sclerosis among the disease courses included.

Study-wide results and limits: Comparison of patients with controls showed roughly five TRBV segments more frequent in patients, TRBV5-6, TRBV5-1 and TRBV20-1 among them. Same-batch samples co-clustered strongly by F measure. Comparison with controls showed significantly lower normalized Chao1 diversity in multiple sclerosis patients.

Built from TCR beta cDNA, the libraries had unique molecular identifiers in them. From about 0.98 to 11 million T cells, hundreds of thousands of cDNA molecules were obtained. TCRdb re-called the PCR reads through MiXCR, storing one row per CDR3 protein. This sample yields 750,000 to 900,000 distinct CDR3 sequences, of which 46% are seen a single time; roughly 4.5% belongs to the top ten. About this clonotype: Antigen unknown.

Germline V gives CDR1 MNHEY, CDR2 SVGEGT. Trimming cost V 6 bases and J 6 bases, with 18 bases left between them. This CDR3 is built from 14 residues. This receptor was obtained from a girl under 18 with multiple sclerosis. The rearrangement uses TRBV6-2 or TRBV6-3 and TRBJ2-7, with a tentative D call TRBD2 (5 bases). Source material: blood. The CDR3 nucleotides read TGTGCCAGCAGCCCATACGGGGATTTGGGCGAGCAGTACTTC. It is translated as CASSPYGDLGEQYF.